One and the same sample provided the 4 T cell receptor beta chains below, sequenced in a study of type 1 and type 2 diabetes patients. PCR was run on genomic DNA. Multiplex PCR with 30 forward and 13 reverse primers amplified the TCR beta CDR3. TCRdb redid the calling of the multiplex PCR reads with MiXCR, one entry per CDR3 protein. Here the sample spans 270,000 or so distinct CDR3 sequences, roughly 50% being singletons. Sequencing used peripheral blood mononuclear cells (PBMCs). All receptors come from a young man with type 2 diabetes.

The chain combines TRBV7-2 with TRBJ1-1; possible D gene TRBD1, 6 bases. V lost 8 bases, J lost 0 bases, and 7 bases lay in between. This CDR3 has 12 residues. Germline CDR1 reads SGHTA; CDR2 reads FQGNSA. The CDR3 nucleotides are TGTGCCAGCGGGGGCCTGAACACTGAAGCTTTCTTT. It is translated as CASGGLNTEAFF.

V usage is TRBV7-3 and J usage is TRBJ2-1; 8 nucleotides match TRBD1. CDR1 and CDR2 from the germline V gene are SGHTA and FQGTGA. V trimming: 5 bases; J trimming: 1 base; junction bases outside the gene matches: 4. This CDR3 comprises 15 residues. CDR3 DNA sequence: TGTGCCAGCAGCGCCGGGACAGGTTCCTACAATGAGCAGTTCTTC. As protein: CASSAGTGSYNEQFF.

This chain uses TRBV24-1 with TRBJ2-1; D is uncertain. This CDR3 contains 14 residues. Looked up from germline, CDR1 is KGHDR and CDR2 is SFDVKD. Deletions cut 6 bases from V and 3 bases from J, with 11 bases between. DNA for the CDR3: TGTGCCACCAGTTCTGACGGAGTCTACAATGAGCAGTTCTTC. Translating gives CATSSDGVYNEQFF.

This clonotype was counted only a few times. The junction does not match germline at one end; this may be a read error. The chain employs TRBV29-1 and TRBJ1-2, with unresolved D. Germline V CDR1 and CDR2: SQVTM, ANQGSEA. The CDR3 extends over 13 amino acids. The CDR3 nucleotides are TGCAGCGTCGGGGTCCGGACTAACTATGGCTACACTTTC. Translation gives CSVGVRTNYGYTF.